The 21 T cell receptor beta chains below all came from one sample that was sequenced in a study of persistence of HIV-infected CD4 T cells. No antigens are known for them. Sequencing used immunoSEQ version 4 in survey mode. Sequencing was performed with immunoSEQ multiplex PCR; in TCRdb, only in-frame clones are kept and a portion is missing. The table lists 35,000 to 45,000 clones, roughly 89% of them singletons. Nonspecific anti-CD3/anti-CD28 bead stimulation represents the broad CD4+ T cell repertoire. Sorting selected CD4+ T cells upregulating both CD40 ligand and CD69. Sequencing was performed on CD4+ T cells sorted from PBMCs after roughly 18-hour stimulation, taken from a patient who received antiretroviral therapy. These receptors came from an adult man with HIV who was CMV-seropositive.

The V gene is TRBV18, the J gene TRBJ1-2; D not resolved. CDR3 length: 17 residues. V lost 3 bases, J lost 0 bases, and 17 bases lay in between. From germline, CDR1 is KGHSH and CDR2 LQKENI. CDR3 bases: TGTGCCAGCTCACCCCCTGCGGCCGGGTCTTCTAACTATGGCTACACCTTC. Protein: CASSPPAAGSSNYGYTF.

CDR3 bases: TGCGCCAGCAGCCCCCAGGGGTCGCTGCGGGACACTGAAGCTTTCTTT. As protein: CASSPQGSLRDTEAFF. This chain connects TRBV4-1 to TRBJ1-1; the D gene is possibly TRBD1 (6 bases). Trimming stripped 4 bases from V and 3 bases from J, with 18 bases between. The CDR3 is 16 residues long. CDR1 is MGHRA, CDR2 YSYEKL, per germline.

This clone was observed a few times. This chain uses TRBV7-8 with TRBJ1-1, with D maybe TRBD1 (6 bases). Germline V gene data show CDR1 as SGHVS and CDR2 as FQNEAQ. Trimming took 5 bases from V and 7 from J, leaving 14 bases between them. The CDR3 spans 13 residues. This CDR3 reads CASSQGTRREAFF. The CDR3 DNA is TGTGCCAGCAGCCAAGGGACACGGCGTGAAGCTTTCTTT.

This rearrangement joins TRBV30 to TRBJ1-6, with TRBD1 matching over 8 bases. J gave up 9 bases and V 0 bases, and 4 bases lay outside the gene matches. CDR1 GTSNPN and CDR2 SVGIG come from the germline V gene (reference sequence). This CDR3 region has 14 residues. DNA for the CDR3: TGTGCCTGGAGTGTAATGCAGGGGGCTTCACCCCTCCACTTT. Translation: CAWSVMQGASPLHF.

The chain recombines TRBV5-4 with TRBJ2-6; D unclear. Per germline, CDR1 SGHNT and CDR2 YYREEE (reference sequence). This CDR3 has 17 amino acids. Trimming shortened V by 4 bases and J by 3 bases, and 17 bases separated the two germline ends. The CDR3 coding sequence is TGTGCCAGCAGCCCCGCCCAGGTGAGCTTTGGGGCCAACGTCCTGACTTTC. Translating gives CASSPAQVSFGANVLTF.

This clone was seen a single time. The genes are TRBV19 and TRBJ2-5; D not resolved. Between the trimmed V and J ends, which lost 3 bases and 9 bases, there was a span of 14 bases. The CDR3 has 13 amino acids. Germline V gene lookup returns CDR1 LNHDA and CDR2 SQIVND (reference sequence). The CDR3 protein is CASSIGQNMAQYF. As DNA, the CDR3 is TGTGCCAGTAGTATCGGGCAGAATATGGCCCAGTACTTC.

The CDR3 spells CASSRNSPLHF. The CDR3 DNA reads TGTGCCAGCAGTCGTAATTCACCCCTCCACTTT. The rearrangement links TRBV6-2 or TRBV6-3 to TRBJ1-6; no definite D call. The CDR3 is 11 residues long. Germline CDR1 reads MNHEY; CDR2 reads SVGEGT. The V and J ends lost 5 bases and 6 bases respectively, with 2 bases between them.

The rearrangement joins TRBV7-6 to TRBJ1-2; D remains unclear. V lost 1 base and J 3 bases, leaving 9 bases between the germline ends. From germline, CDR1 is SGHVS and CDR2 FNYEAQ. CDR3 length equals 14 residues. The chain's CDR3 is CASSLEVGDYGYTF. CDR3 nucleotides: TGTGCCAGCAGCTTAGAAGTGGGAGACTATGGCTACACCTTC.

This rearrangement joins TRBV7-2 to TRBJ2-7; 9 bases match TRBD2. CDR1 is SGHTA, CDR2 FQGNSA, per germline. The CDR3 is 17 residues long. V lost 1 base, J lost 0 bases, and 7 bases stayed unmatched. This CDR3 is CASSLETSGYSSYEQYF. The CDR3 region has the DNA TGTGCCAGCAGCTTAGAGACTAGCGGATATAGCTCCTACGAGCAGTACTTC.

The chain carries TRBV6-4 and TRBJ2-3; tentative D call: TRBD2 (5 bases). CDR3 length: 16 residues. The V end was cut by 8 bases, the J end by 0 bases, with 18 bases between. Germline V gives CDR1 MRHNA, CDR2 SNTAGT. The CDR3 DNA sequence: TGTGCCAGCCCCGGGCCTTCGAGGGCTAGCACAGATACGCAGTATTTT. Encoded protein: CASPGPSRASTDTQYF.

A few counts support this clone. The chain recombines TRBV28 with TRBJ1-5; 11 nucleotides agree with TRBD1. J was trimmed by 4 bases and V by 8 bases; bases with no gene match: 4. This CDR3 is 14 amino acids long. CDR1 is MDHEN and CDR2 is SYDVKM in the germline V gene. Here the CDR3 DNA reads TGTGCCAGCCGGACAGGGGGCGAGAATCAGCCCCAGCATTTT. It specifies CASRTGGENQPQHF. Combining the CDR3 with reference TRBV28 and TRBJ1-5 gives the whole variable domain DVKVTQSSRYLVKRTGEKVFLECVQDMDHENMFWYRQDPGLGLRLIYFSYDVKMKEKGDIPEGYSVSREKKERFSLILESASTNQTSMYLCASRTGGENQPQHFGDGTRLSIL.

The chain employs TRBV25-1 and TRBJ2-7; D remains ambiguous. V dropped 6 bases and J dropped 1 base, with 13 bases sitting between them. The germline V gene has CDR1 MGHDK and CDR2 SYGVNS. This CDR3 comprises 14 residues. The CDR3 is CASRPTQVSYEQYF. CDR3 DNA sequence: TGTGCCAGCAGGCCGACCCAGGTTTCCTACGAGCAGTACTTC.

V gene TRBV18 combines with J gene TRBJ2-4; D perhaps matches TRBD1 (6 bases). Germline values: CDR1 KGHSH, CDR2 LQKENI. The CDR3 consists of 18 residues. V was pared by 5 bases and J by 1 base, with 21 bases between. CDR3 loop: CASSSQGVSPMAKNIQYF. CDR3 coding DNA: TGTGCCAGCTCATCACAGGGTGTATCCCCCATGGCCAAAAACATTCAGTACTTC. Combining the CDR3 with reference TRBV18 and TRBJ2-4 gives the whole variable domain NAGVMQNPRHLVRRRGQEARLRCSPMKGHSHVYWYRQLPEEGLKFMVYLQKENIIDESGMPKERFSAEFPKEGPSILRIQQVVRGDSAAYFCASSSQGVSPMAKNIQYFGAGTRLSVL.

The chain joins TRBV14 to TRBJ2-7; TRBD2 is a possible D gene (6 bases). The V end was cut by 1 base, the J end by 4 bases, with 11 bases between. CDR1 and CDR2 from the germline V gene are SGHDN and FVKESK. The CDR3 spans 14 residues. The CDR3 nucleotides are TGTGCCAGCAGCCAAGGGAGGGGCGCGTACGAGCAGTACTTC. This codes for CASSQGRGAYEQYF.

V and J are TRBV30 and TRBJ2-7, with 10 positions matching TRBD1. This CDR3 has 14 residues. Per the germline V gene, CDR1 is GTSNPN and CDR2 is SVGIG (reference sequence). Losses at the gene ends were 0 bases for V and 11 bases for J; bases not matched to a gene: 10. The CDR3 here is CAWSVMGGQGIEYF. The CDR3 nucleotides read TGTGCCTGGAGTGTAATGGGGGGACAGGGGATCGAGTACTTC.

The chain carries TRBV20-1 and TRBJ2-3; no reliable D call. The CDR3 loop spans 11 amino acids. Trimming stripped 6 bases from V and 9 bases from J, with 13 bases between. CDR1 DFQATT and CDR2 SNEGSKA come from the germline V gene (reference sequence). The CDR3 loop is CSANPTGTQYF. In nucleotides, the CDR3 is TGCAGTGCGAATCCCACTGGGACGCAGTATTTT.

The rearrangement joins TRBV2 to TRBJ1-6; 8 positions agree with TRBD1. V trimming: 6 bases; J trimming: 7 bases; junction bases outside the gene matches: 8. Germline CDR1 reads SNHLY; CDR2 reads FYNNEI. The CDR3 loop spans 15 amino acids. For the CDR3, the DNA is TGTGCCAGCAGCGGGACAGGAAACGCAAATTCACCCCTCCACTTT. This gives the protein CASSGTGNANSPLHF. The whole variable domain, remainder taken from reference TRBV2 and TRBJ1-6, is EPEVTQTPSHQVTQMGQEVILRCVPISNHLYFYWYRQILGQKVEFLVSFYNNEISEKSEIFDDQFSVERPDGSNFTLKIRSTKLEDSAMYFCASSGTGNANSPLHFGNGTRLTVT.

The chain uses TRBV19 and TRBJ2-5; the match to TRBD2 covers 8 bases. Per the germline V gene, CDR1 is LNHDA and CDR2 is SQIVND (reference sequence). Trimming took 8 bases from V and 3 from J; bases not matched to a gene: 5. The CDR3 is 13 amino acids. The CDR3 sequence is CASGLLAEETQYF. The CDR3 region has the DNA TGTGCCAGTGGGTTACTAGCGGAAGAGACCCAGTACTTC.

The rearrangement links TRBV7-2 to TRBJ1-2; the D is unclear. CDR1 is SGHTA and CDR2 is FQGNSA in the germline V gene. With 1 base removed from V and 5 bases from J, the gap between germline ends came to 5 bases. The CDR3 covers 12 residues. In DNA, the CDR3 is TGTGCCAGCAGCTTAGGAGGGTATGGCTACACCTTC. This gives the protein CASSLGGYGYTF.

This sequence joins TRBV9 and TRBJ1-1; D is unclear. This CDR3 region has 13 residues. V lost 4 bases and J 0 bases, leaving 7 bases between the germline ends. The germline V gene has CDR1 SGDLS and CDR2 YYNGEE. CDR3 loop: CASSIGMNTEAFF. DNA of the CDR3: TGTGCCAGCAGCATCGGGATGAACACTGAAGCTTTCTTT.

This chain uses TRBV5-6 with TRBJ1-5; tentative D call: TRBD1 (5 bases). The V and J ends lost 3 bases and 7 bases respectively, with 20 bases between them. The CDR3 spans 16 residues. Germline values: CDR1 SGHDT, CDR2 YYEEEE. CDR3 nucleotide sequence: TGTGCCAGCAGCTCACTAGCCGCTCGGGGGAGCCAGCCCCAGCATTTT. Amino acid sequence: CASSSLAARGSQPQHF.